Listed below are T cell receptor beta chains from one sample, sequenced in a study of blood T cell repertoires in COVID-19. Clones were read by immunoSEQ multiplex PCR, and TCRdb kept only the in-frame ones, dropping some. This sample has approximately 300,000 clones, with approximately 90% found just once. The sequenced sample was PBMCs or T cells enriched from blood (not recorded which). These receptors came from a woman under 30 who had recovered from COVID-19. The CDR3 runs from the conserved cysteine through the conserved F or W. Each record gives: D gene, V gene, clone size, J gene, CDR3 DNA, CDR3 protein. A D gene is named only where the DNA matches it firmly. Size is stated for part of the rows, as once, few or many counts, or as a class when the clone is expanded.

d_call: .; v_call: TRBV4-1; clone_size: once; j_call: TRBJ1-2; cdr3_nt: TGCGCCAGCAGCCAAGTTGGGCCACTTCAGGGGGGCTACACCTTC; cdr3_aa: CASSQVGPLQGGYTF
d_call: TRBD1; v_call: TRBV20-1; clone_size: .; j_call: TRBJ2-5; cdr3_nt: TGCAGTGCTAGTTACAGGGGGCTAAAGACCCAGTACTTC; cdr3_aa: CSASYRGLKTQYF
d_call: TRBD2; v_call: TRBV2; clone_size: .; j_call: TRBJ2-5; cdr3_nt: TGTGCCAGCGGGAGGACTAGCGGGAAAGAGACCCAGTACTTC; cdr3_aa: CASGRTSGKETQYF
d_call: .; v_call: TRBV6-2/TRBV6-3; clone_size: .; j_call: TRBJ1-5; cdr3_nt: TGTGCCAGCAGTTTATACCCCACTGCTGAGGGTCAGCCCCAGCATTTT; cdr3_aa: CASSLYPTAEGQPQHF
d_call: .; v_call: TRBV28; clone_size: .; j_call: TRBJ1-5; cdr3_nt: TGTGCCAGCCTGGGCAGCGGGGCCCAATATAGCAATCAGCCCCAGCATTTT; cdr3_aa: CASLGSGAQYSNQPQHF
d_call: .; v_call: TRBV29-1; clone_size: .; j_call: TRBJ2-7; cdr3_nt: TGCAGCGTTGATTTGGCAGGGAAAAACTACGAGCAGTACTTC; cdr3_aa: CSVDLAGKNYEQYF
d_call: .; v_call: TRBV9; clone_size: .; j_call: TRBJ2-7; cdr3_nt: TGTGCCAGCAGCGTCTACCCCAACCCGGACGGGAACTACGAGCAGTACTTC; cdr3_aa: CASSVYPNPDGNYEQYF
d_call: .; v_call: TRBV5-1; clone_size: .; j_call: TRBJ1-1; cdr3_nt: TGCGCCAGCAGGGAGGGTACCGTCGGTTTGAACACTGAAGCTTTCTTT; cdr3_aa: CASREGTVGLNTEAFF
d_call: .; v_call: TRBV11-2; clone_size: once; j_call: TRBJ1-1; cdr3_nt: TGTGCCAGCAGCTTCGTTATGAACACTGAAGCTTTCTTT; cdr3_aa: CASSFVMNTEAFF
d_call: .; v_call: TRBV14; clone_size: .; j_call: TRBJ2-7; cdr3_nt: TGTGCCAGCAGTCATAACCTAGACCTCTACGAGCAGTACTTC; cdr3_aa: CASSHNLDLYEQYF
d_call: .; v_call: TRBV19; clone_size: .; j_call: TRBJ1-1; cdr3_nt: TGTGCCAGTATCCCACATCCCCCCGAAACCCACCTGAACACTGAAGCTTTCTTT; cdr3_aa: CASIPHPPETHLNTEAFF
d_call: .; v_call: TRBV10-1; clone_size: once; j_call: TRBJ1-4; cdr3_nt: TGCGCCACCAACGAGGTGGGCGGGGCAGGGGAAAAACTGTTTTTT; cdr3_aa: CATNEVGGAGEKLFF
d_call: TRBD1; v_call: TRBV18; clone_size: .; j_call: TRBJ1-4; cdr3_nt: TGTGCCAGCTCACCCGACAGGGTCAATGAAAAACTGTTTTTT; cdr3_aa: CASSPDRVNEKLFF
d_call: TRBD1; v_call: TRBV7-8; clone_size: .; j_call: TRBJ2-7; cdr3_nt: TGTGCCAGCAGCTTAGGAAGGGGACAGGGCGAGCAGTACTTC; cdr3_aa: CASSLGRGQGEQYF
d_call: .; v_call: TRBV10-1; clone_size: once; j_call: TRBJ2-7; cdr3_nt: TGCGCCAGCAGTGAGTATGAGGGCGGCGAGCAGTACTTC; cdr3_aa: CASSEYEGGEQYF
d_call: .; v_call: TRBV27; clone_size: .; j_call: TRBJ1-3; cdr3_nt: TGTGCCAGCAGTTTATCGTGGACAGCTGGAAACACCATATATTTT; cdr3_aa: CASSLSWTAGNTIYF
d_call: .; v_call: TRBV30; clone_size: .; j_call: TRBJ2-5; cdr3_nt: TGTGCCTGGGTAAAAGGGGGTGCAGCGAAGGGTAGTGGGCACCAAGAGACCCAGTACTTC; cdr3_aa: CAWVKGGAAKGSGHQETQYF
d_call: .; v_call: TRBV20-1; clone_size: once; j_call: TRBJ2-5; cdr3_nt: TGCAGTGCCGTTAAAGAGACCCAGTACTTC; cdr3_aa: CSAVKETQYF
d_call: .; v_call: TRBV7-8; clone_size: .; j_call: TRBJ1-1; cdr3_nt: TGTGCCAGCAGCTTAGGAGGGCCGAACACTGAAGCTTTCTTT; cdr3_aa: CASSLGGPNTEAFF
d_call: TRBD1; v_call: TRBV3-1/TRBV3-2; clone_size: .; j_call: TRBJ2-2; cdr3_nt: TGTGCCAGCAGCCTTCGACAGGGGCCCCGCACCGGGGAGCTGTTTTTT; cdr3_aa: CASSLRQGPRTGELFF
d_call: .; v_call: TRBV6-5; clone_size: .; j_call: TRBJ2-7; cdr3_nt: TGTGCCAGCAGCACTGGGGGGAGCGAGCAGTACTTC; cdr3_aa: CASSTGGSEQYF
d_call: .; v_call: TRBV23-1; clone_size: .; j_call: TRBJ2-6; cdr3_nt: TGCGCCAGCAGTCACTCCCGGTGGACAGCCCTAGTCCTGACTTTC; cdr3_aa: CASSHSRWTALVLTF
d_call: .; v_call: TRBV7-9; clone_size: .; j_call: TRBJ2-1; cdr3_nt: TGTGCCAGCAGCGCGAGGACATCTCCTAGGTTCTATGAGCAGTTCTTC; cdr3_aa: CASSARTSPRFYEQFF
d_call: .; v_call: TRBV11-2; clone_size: .; j_call: TRBJ1-3; cdr3_nt: TGTGCCAGCAGCTTTGGCAGGGTGGAAGACACCATATATTTT; cdr3_aa: CASSFGRVEDTIYF
d_call: .; v_call: TRBV19; clone_size: .; j_call: TRBJ1-1; cdr3_nt: TGTGCCAGTAGTATAGGCGGGGGATACACTGAAGCTTTCTTT; cdr3_aa: CASSIGGGYTEAFF
d_call: .; v_call: TRBV5-8; clone_size: .; j_call: TRBJ1-1; cdr3_nt: TGTGCCAGCTATCGGACAGCTATGAACACTGAAGCTTTCTTT; cdr3_aa: CASYRTAMNTEAFF
d_call: .; v_call: TRBV9; clone_size: .; j_call: TRBJ2-2; cdr3_nt: TGTGCCAGCAGCTCGCCCCGGGTGGGGGGGGCGCAAACCGGGGAGCTGTTTTTT; cdr3_aa: CASSSPRVGGAQTGELFF
d_call: .; v_call: TRBV6-5; clone_size: .; j_call: TRBJ1-6; cdr3_nt: TGTGCCAGCAGCCCCCAGGGGAGGGGTGGATCACCCCTCCACTTT; cdr3_aa: CASSPQGRGGSPLHF
d_call: .; v_call: TRBV28; clone_size: .; j_call: TRBJ1-2; cdr3_nt: TGTGCCAGCGGATGGGGGGGGCTCAATGGCTACACCTTC; cdr3_aa: CASGWGGLNGYTF
d_call: .; v_call: TRBV4-1; clone_size: .; j_call: TRBJ2-2; cdr3_nt: TGCGCCAGCAGCCAAGAAGGAAGGCACCAGGGTTTCGGGGAGCTGTTTTTT; cdr3_aa: CASSQEGRHQGFGELFF
d_call: .; v_call: TRBV30; clone_size: once; j_call: TRBJ1-2; cdr3_nt: TGTGCCTGGAGTTCATACAGGGCTACCTCTGACTATGGCTACACCTTC; cdr3_aa: CAWSSYRATSDYGYTF
d_call: TRBD1; v_call: TRBV27; clone_size: .; j_call: TRBJ1-1; cdr3_nt: TGTGCCAGCAGTGAGACAGGGGGCTTCACTGAAGCTTTCTTT; cdr3_aa: CASSETGGFTEAFF
d_call: .; v_call: TRBV5-1; clone_size: .; j_call: TRBJ1-5; cdr3_nt: TGCGCCAGCAGCCCGAGACAGAATAGCAATCAGCCCCAGCATTTT; cdr3_aa: CASSPRQNSNQPQHF
d_call: .; v_call: TRBV20-1; clone_size: once; j_call: TRBJ2-7; cdr3_nt: TGCAGTGCTAGAGATCCCTCCGAGCAGTACTTC; cdr3_aa: CSARDPSEQYF
d_call: .; v_call: TRBV9; clone_size: .; j_call: TRBJ2-3; cdr3_nt: TGTGCCAGCAGCCTATCCCCCGGGGATACGCAGTATTTT; cdr3_aa: CASSLSPGDTQYF
d_call: .; v_call: TRBV4-2; clone_size: .; j_call: TRBJ1-1; cdr3_nt: TGTGCCAGCAGCCCCGATGACAGGAACACTGAAGCTTTCTTT; cdr3_aa: CASSPDDRNTEAFF
d_call: .; v_call: TRBV4-1; clone_size: .; j_call: TRBJ2-7; cdr3_nt: TGCGCCAGCAGCCAAGTAAAAGGGGACTACGAGCAGTACTTC; cdr3_aa: CASSQVKGDYEQYF
d_call: TRBD2; v_call: TRBV9; clone_size: once; j_call: TRBJ2-2; cdr3_nt: TGTGCCAGCAGCCTAGGGGCAGGGAGGGCCGGGGAGCTGTTTTTT; cdr3_aa: CASSLGAGRAGELFF
d_call: .; v_call: TRBV6-1; clone_size: .; j_call: TRBJ1-3; cdr3_nt: TGTGCCAGCAGAGAAGCATCAGGGGATACTGGAAACACCATATATTTT; cdr3_aa: CASREASGDTGNTIYF
d_call: TRBD1; v_call: TRBV12-5; clone_size: .; j_call: TRBJ2-3; cdr3_nt: TGTGCTAGTGGTTTGGCACCGGGACAGGGTCTAGATACGCAGTATTTT; cdr3_aa: CASGLAPGQGLDTQYF